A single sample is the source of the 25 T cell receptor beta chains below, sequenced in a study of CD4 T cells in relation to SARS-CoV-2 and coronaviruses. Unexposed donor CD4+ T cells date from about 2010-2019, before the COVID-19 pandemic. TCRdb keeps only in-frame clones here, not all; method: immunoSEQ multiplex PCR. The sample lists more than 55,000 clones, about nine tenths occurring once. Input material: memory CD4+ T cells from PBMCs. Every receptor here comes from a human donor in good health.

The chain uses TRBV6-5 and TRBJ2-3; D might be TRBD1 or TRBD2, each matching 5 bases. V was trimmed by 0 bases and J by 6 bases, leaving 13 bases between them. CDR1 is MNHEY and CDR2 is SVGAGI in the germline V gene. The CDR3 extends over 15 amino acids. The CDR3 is CASSYSRGRSDTQYF. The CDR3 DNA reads TGTGCCAGCAGTTACTCGAGGGGCCGATCCGATACGCAGTATTTT.

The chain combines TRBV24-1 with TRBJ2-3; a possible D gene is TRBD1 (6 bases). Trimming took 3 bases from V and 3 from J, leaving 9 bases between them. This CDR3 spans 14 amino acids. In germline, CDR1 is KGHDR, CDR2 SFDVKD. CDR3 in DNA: TGTGCCACCAGTGATAAGGGGACAACAGATACGCAGTATTTT. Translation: CATSDKGTTDTQYF.

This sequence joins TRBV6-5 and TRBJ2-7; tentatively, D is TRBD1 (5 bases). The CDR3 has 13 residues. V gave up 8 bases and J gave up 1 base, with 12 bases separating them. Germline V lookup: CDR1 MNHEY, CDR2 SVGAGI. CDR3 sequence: CASPGPNSYEQYF. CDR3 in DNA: TGTGCCAGCCCAGGGCCTAATTCCTACGAGCAGTACTTC.

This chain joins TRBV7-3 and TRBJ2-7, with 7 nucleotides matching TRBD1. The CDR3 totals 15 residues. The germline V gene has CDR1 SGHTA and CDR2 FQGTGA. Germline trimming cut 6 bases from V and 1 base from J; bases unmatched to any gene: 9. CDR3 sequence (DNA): TGTGCCAGCAGGGCTACCGGGACAGCATCCTACGAGCAGTACTTC. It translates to CASRATGTASYEQYF.

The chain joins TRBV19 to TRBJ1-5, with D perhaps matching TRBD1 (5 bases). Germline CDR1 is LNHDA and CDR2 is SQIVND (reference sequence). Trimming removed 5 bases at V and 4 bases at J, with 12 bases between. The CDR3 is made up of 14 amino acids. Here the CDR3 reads CASSSGQTNQPQHF. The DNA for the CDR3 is TGTGCCAGTAGTTCAGGGCAGACTAATCAGCCCCAGCATTTT.

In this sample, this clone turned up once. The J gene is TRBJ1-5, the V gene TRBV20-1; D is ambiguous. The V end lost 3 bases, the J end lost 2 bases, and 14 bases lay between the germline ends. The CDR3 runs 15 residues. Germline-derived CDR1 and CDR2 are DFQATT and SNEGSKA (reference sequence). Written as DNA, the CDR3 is TGCAGTGCTAGTAAAGATCGACGGGGCAATCAGCCCCAGCATTTT. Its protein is CSASKDRRGNQPQHF.

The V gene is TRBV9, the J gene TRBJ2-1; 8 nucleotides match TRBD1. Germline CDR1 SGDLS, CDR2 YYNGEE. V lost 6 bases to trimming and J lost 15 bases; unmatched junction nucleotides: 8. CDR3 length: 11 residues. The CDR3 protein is CASTGDRFSFF. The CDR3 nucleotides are TGTGCCAGCACGGGGGACAGGTTTTCGTTCTTC.

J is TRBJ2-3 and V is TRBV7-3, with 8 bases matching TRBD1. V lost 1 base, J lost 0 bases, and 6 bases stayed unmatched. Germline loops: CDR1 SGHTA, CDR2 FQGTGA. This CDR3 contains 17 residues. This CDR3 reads CASSLNPGGRSTDTQYF. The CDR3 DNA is TGTGCCAGCAGCTTAAATCCAGGGGGCCGTAGCACAGATACGCAGTATTTT.

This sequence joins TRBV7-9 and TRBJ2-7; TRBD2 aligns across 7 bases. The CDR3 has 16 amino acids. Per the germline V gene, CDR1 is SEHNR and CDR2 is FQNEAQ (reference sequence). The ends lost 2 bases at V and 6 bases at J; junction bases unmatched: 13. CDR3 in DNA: TGTGCCAGCAGCTTATCGTCTAGCGGAGGCCAGCTCGAGCAGTACTTC. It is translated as CASSLSSSGGQLEQYF.

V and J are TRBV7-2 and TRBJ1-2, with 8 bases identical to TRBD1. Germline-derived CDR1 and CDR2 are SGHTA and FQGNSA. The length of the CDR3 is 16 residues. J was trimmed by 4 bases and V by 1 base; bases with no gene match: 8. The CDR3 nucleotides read TGTGCCAGCAGCTTAGAACCAGGGGGCGCTTTCTATGGCTACACCTTC. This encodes CASSLEPGGAFYGYTF.

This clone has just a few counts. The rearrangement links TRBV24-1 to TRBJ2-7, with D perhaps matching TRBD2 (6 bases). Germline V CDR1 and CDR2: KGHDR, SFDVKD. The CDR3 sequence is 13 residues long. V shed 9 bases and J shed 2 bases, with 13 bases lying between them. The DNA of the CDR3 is TGTGCCACCGCCCGGGCGGGAACCTACGAGCAGTACTTC. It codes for CATARAGTYEQYF.

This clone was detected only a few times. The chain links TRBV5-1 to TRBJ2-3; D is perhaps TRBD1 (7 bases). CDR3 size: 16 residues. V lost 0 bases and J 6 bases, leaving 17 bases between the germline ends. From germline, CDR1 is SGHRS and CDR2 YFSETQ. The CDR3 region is CASSLGVGGGEDTQYF. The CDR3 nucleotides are TGCGCCAGCAGCTTGGGGGTAGGAGGGGGCGAGGATACGCAGTATTTT.

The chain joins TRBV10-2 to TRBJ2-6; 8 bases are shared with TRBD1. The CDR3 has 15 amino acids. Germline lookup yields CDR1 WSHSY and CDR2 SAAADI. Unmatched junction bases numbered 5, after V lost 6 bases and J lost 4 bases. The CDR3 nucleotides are TGCGCCAGCAGATCCCAGGGGGCAGGGGCCAACGTCCTGACTTTC. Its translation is CASRSQGAGANVLTF.

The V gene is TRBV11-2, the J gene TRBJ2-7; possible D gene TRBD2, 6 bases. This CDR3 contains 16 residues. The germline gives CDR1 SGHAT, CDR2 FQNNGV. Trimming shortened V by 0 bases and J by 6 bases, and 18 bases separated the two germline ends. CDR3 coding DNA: TGTGCCAGCAGCTTAGAAAGGAGACTAGGAAAGCTCGAGCAGTACTTC. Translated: CASSLERRLGKLEQYF.

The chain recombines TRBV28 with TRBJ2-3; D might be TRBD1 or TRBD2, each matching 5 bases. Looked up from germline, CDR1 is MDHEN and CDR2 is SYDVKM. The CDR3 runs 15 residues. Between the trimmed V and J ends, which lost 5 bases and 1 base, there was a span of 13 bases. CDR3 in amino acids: CASSGPGTGTDTQYF. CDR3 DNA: TGTGCCAGCAGTGGCCCCGGGACGGGCACAGATACGCAGTATTTT.

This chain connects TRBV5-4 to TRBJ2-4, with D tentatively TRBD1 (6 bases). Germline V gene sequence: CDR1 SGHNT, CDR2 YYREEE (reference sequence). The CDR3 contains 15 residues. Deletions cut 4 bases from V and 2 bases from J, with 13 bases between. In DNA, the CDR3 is TGTGCCAGCAGCCCCCAGAGGGGGTCCAAAAACATTCAGTACTTC. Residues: CASSPQRGSKNIQYF. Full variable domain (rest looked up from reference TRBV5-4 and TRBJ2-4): ETGVTQSPTHLIKTRGQQVTLRCSSQSGHNTVSWYQQALGQGPQFIFQYYREEENGRGNFPPRFSGLQFPNYSSELNVNALELDDSALYLCASSPQRGSKNIQYFGAGTRLSVL.

CDR3 residues: CASSRQALQPQHF. CDR3 coding DNA: TGTGCCAGCAGTCGGCAGGCCCTTCAGCCCCAGCATTTT. The rearrangement joins TRBV28 to TRBJ1-5; no definite D call. V was pared by 5 bases and J by 6 bases, with 11 bases between. The CDR3 is made up of 13 amino acids. Germline lookup yields CDR1 MDHEN and CDR2 SYDVKM. Based on the CDR3 plus reference TRBV28 and TRBJ1-5, the full variable domain is DVKVTQSSRYLVKRTGEKVFLECVQDMDHENMFWYRQDPGLGLRLIYFSYDVKMKEKGDIPEGYSVSREKKERFSLILESASTNQTSMYLCASSRQALQPQHFGDGTRLSIL.

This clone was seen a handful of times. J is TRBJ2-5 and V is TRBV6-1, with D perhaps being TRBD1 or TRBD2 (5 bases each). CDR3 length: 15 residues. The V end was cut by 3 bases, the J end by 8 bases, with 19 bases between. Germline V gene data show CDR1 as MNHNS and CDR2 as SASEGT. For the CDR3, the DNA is TGTGCCAGCAGTGATGGGGCGGGCCTGGTGCAAACCCAGTACTTC. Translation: CASSDGAGLVQTQYF.

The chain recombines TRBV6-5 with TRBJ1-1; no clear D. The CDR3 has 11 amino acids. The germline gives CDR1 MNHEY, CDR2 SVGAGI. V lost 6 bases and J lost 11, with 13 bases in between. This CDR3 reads CASSRPPEAFF. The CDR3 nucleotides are TGTGCCAGCAGCCGGCCACCGGAGGCTTTCTTT.

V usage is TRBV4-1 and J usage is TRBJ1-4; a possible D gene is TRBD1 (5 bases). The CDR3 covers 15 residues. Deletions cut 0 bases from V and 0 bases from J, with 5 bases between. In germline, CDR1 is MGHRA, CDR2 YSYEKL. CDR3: CASSQEGATNEKLFF. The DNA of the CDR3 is TGCGCCAGCAGCCAAGAGGGGGCAACTAATGAAAAACTGTTTTTT.

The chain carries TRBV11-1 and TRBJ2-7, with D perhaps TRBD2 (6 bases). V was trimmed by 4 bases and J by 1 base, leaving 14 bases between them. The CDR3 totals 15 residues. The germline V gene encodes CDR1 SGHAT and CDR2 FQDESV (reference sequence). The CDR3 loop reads CASSSPGEWSYEQYF. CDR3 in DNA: TGTGCCAGCAGCTCGCCGGGGGAATGGTCCTACGAGCAGTACTTC.

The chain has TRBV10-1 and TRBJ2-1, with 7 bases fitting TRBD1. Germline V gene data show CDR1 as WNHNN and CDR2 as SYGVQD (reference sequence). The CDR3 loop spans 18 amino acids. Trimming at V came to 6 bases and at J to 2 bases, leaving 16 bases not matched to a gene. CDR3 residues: CASSTGTGTASPYNEQFF. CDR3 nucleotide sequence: TGCGCCAGCAGCACGGGAACCGGGACAGCTTCACCCTACAATGAGCAGTTCTTC.

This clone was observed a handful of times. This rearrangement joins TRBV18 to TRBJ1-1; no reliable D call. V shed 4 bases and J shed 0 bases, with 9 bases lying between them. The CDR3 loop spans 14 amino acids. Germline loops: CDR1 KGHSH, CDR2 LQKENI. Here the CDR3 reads CASSLGNLNTEAFF. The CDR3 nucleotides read TGTGCCAGCTCACTTGGAAATTTGAACACTGAAGCTTTCTTT.

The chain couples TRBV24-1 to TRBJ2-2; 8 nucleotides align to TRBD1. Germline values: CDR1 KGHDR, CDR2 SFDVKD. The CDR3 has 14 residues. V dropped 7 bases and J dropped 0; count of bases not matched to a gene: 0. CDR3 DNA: TGTGCCACCAGGGGACAGGCGAACACCGGGGAGCTGTTTTTT. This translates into CATRGQANTGELFF.

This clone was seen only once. CDR3: CASSPYGPGNSYNEQFF. The DNA for the CDR3 is TGTGCCAGCTCACCGTACGGCCCGGGGAACTCCTACAATGAGCAGTTCTTC. The genes are TRBV18 and TRBJ2-1, with D possibly TRBD2 on 5 matching bases. V was pared by 3 bases and J by 0 bases, with 15 bases between. This CDR3 is 17 amino acids long. Germline CDR1 reads KGHSH; CDR2 reads LQKENI.